The 28 T cell receptor beta chains below were found in one sample sequenced in a study of cytomegalovirus exposure and HLA in healthy donors. Method: immunoSEQ multiplex PCR; TCRdb's copy keeps in-frame clones and lacks some. This table has about 400,000 clones, 75% to 90% appearing once. Sequencing was carried out using PBMCs. Every receptor here comes from a woman under 30 in good health and CMV-seronegative.

The rearrangement joins TRBV11-3 to TRBJ1-6, with 7 bases matching TRBD1. Germline CDR1 reads SGHNT; CDR2 reads YENEEA. CDR3 length equals 14 residues. V was clipped by 5 bases and J by 7 bases; unmatched bases: 5. CDR3 DNA sequence: TGTGCCAGCAGCGCCAGGGGGGTAAATTCACCCCTCCACTTT. It yields the protein CASSARGVNSPLHF. Variable domain in full (rest from reference TRBV11-3 and TRBJ1-6): EAGVVQSPRYKIIEKKQPVAFWCNPISGHNTLYWYLQNLGQGPELLIRYENEEAVDDSQLPKDRFSAERLKGVDSTLKIQPAELGDSAVYLCASSARGVNSPLHFGNGTRLTVT.

The CDR3 is CAWSRGTGTDTQYF. CDR3 in DNA: TGTGCCTGGAGTCGAGGGACAGGCACAGATACGCAGTATTTT. The chain joins TRBV30 to TRBJ2-3; 7 bases align to TRBD1. V was clipped by 2 bases and J by 1 base; unmatched bases: 3. This CDR3 has 14 residues. Looked up from germline, CDR1 is GTSNPN and CDR2 is SVGIG (reference sequence).

This clone was counted once. This chain links TRBV28 with TRBJ1-4; TRBD1 agrees at 10 bases. The V gene's germline CDR1 is MDHEN and CDR2 SYDVKM. J lost 8 bases, V lost 2 bases, and 5 bases had no gene match. This CDR3 is 15 amino acids long. CDR3 nucleotides: TGTGCCAGCAGTTTAAAGGGACAGGGGCACGAAAAACTGTTTTTT. Translation: CASSLKGQGHEKLFF.

The V gene is TRBV5-4, the J gene TRBJ2-7; 9 positions match TRBD1. The CDR3 is made up of 15 amino acids. V lost 2 bases, J lost 1 base, and 4 bases stayed unmatched. Per germline, CDR1 SGHNT and CDR2 YYREEE (reference sequence). The chain's CDR3 is CASSFKTGGSYEQYF. The CDR3 DNA is TGTGCCAGCAGCTTCAAGACAGGGGGTTCCTACGAGCAGTACTTC.

The V call is TRBV7-2, the J call TRBJ2-1, with D hard to call. Germline lookup yields CDR1 SGHTA and CDR2 FQGNSA. The CDR3 is made up of 13 amino acids. The germline V and J ends were trimmed by 0 bases and 6 bases, with 6 bases remaining between them. The CDR3 spells CASSLAPSNEQFF. The CDR3 DNA is TGTGCCAGCAGCTTAGCGCCCAGCAATGAGCAGTTCTTC.

The V gene is TRBV28, the J gene TRBJ1-1, with TRBD1 identical over 7 bases. This CDR3 is built from 16 residues. Germline-derived CDR1 and CDR2 are MDHEN and SYDVKM. The V segment lost 3 bases and the J segment 1 base; nucleotides outside the gene matches: 8. Written as DNA, the CDR3 is TGTGCCAGCAGTTTCCAAGGAGGGGGCTGGAACACTGAAGCTTTCTTT. This codes for CASSFQGGGWNTEAFF.

The J gene is TRBJ2-7, the V gene TRBV11-3; maybe TRBD1 (6 bases). The germline V gene encodes CDR1 SGHNT and CDR2 YENEEA. This CDR3 is built from 16 residues. V lost 6 bases, J lost 5 bases, and 23 bases lay in between. The CDR3 bases are TGTGCCAGCAGTTTTGGTTGTACAGGGATCGTCCACGAGCAGTACTTC. Translated: CASSFGCTGIVHEQYF. The full variable domain, rest sourced from reference TRBV11-3 and TRBJ2-7, is EAGVVQSPRYKIIEKKQPVAFWCNPISGHNTLYWYLQNLGQGPELLIRYENEEAVDDSQLPKDRFSAERLKGVDSTLKIQPAELGDSAVYLCASSFGCTGIVHEQYFGPGTRLTVT.

Only a few counts were recorded for this clone. The chain couples TRBV9 to TRBJ1-1; 9 nucleotides line up with TRBD1. The length of the CDR3 is 14 residues. CDR1 and CDR2 from the germline V gene are SGDLS and YYNGEE. The J segment lost 0 bases and the V segment lost 4 bases, leaving 1 base of the junction unmatched. The CDR3 DNA is TGTGCCAGCAGCCGGGACAGGGTGAACACTGAAGCTTTCTTT. This codes for CASSRDRVNTEAFF.

This clone has only one observation. J is TRBJ1-5 and V is TRBV2; 7 bases fit TRBD1. Per the germline V gene, CDR1 is SNHLY and CDR2 is FYNNEI. Unmatched junction bases numbered 4, after V lost 6 bases and J lost 2 bases. The CDR3 covers 14 residues. The chain's CDR3 is CASRFDRGNQPQHF. The CDR3 region has the DNA TGTGCCAGCAGGTTTGACAGGGGCAATCAGCCCCAGCATTTT.

This chain links TRBV27 with TRBJ2-7, with 9 bases aligning to TRBD2. In germline, CDR1 is MNHEY, CDR2 SMNVEV (reference sequence). J was trimmed by 3 bases and V by 3 bases; bases with no gene match: 3. There are 14 residues in the CDR3. The CDR3 nucleotides are TGTGCCAGCAGTTTCTCTAGCGGGAACTACGAGCAGTACTTC. This codes for CASSFSSGNYEQYF.

The chain links TRBV7-9 to TRBJ1-3; D remains unclear. The CDR3 consists of 13 residues. From germline, CDR1 is SEHNR and CDR2 FQNEAQ (reference sequence). With 1 base removed from V and 4 bases from J, the gap between germline ends came to 5 bases. The CDR3 region is CASSLVLGNTIYF. CDR3 nucleotide sequence: TGTGCCAGCAGCTTAGTTTTAGGAAACACCATATATTTT. Complete variable domain (other parts from reference TRBV7-9 and TRBJ1-3): DTGVSQNPRHKITKRGQNVTFRCDPISEHNRLYWYRQTLGQGPEFLTYFQNEAQLEKSRLLSDRFSAERPKGSFSTLEIQRTEQGDSAMYLCASSLVLGNTIYFGEGSWLTVV.

This chain joins TRBV6-4 and TRBJ2-7, with 10 nucleotides matching TRBD1. Germline trimming cut 5 bases from V and 4 bases from J; bases unmatched to any gene: 2. The CDR3 sequence is 13 residues long. Germline CDR1 reads MRHNA; CDR2 reads SNTAGT. The CDR3 sequence: CASSSDRGYEQYF. In nucleotides, the CDR3 is TGTGCCAGCAGTTCGGACAGGGGGTACGAGCAGTACTTC.

CDR3 sequence (DNA): TGTGCCCCCTCCCTAGCAACTTACGAGCAGTACTTC. It yields the protein CAPSLATYEQYF. This sequence joins TRBV7-7 and TRBJ2-7; possible D gene TRBD2, 5 bases. This CDR3 comprises 12 residues. Trimming removed 11 bases at V and 4 bases at J, with 15 bases between. Germline V gene sequence: CDR1 SSHAT, CDR2 FNYEAQ (reference sequence).

This chain joins TRBV7-9 and TRBJ1-5; unclear D gene. Trimming removed 8 bases from V and 2 bases from J, with 10 bases in between. This CDR3 has 13 amino acids. Germline CDR1 is SEHNR and CDR2 is FQNEAQ (reference sequence). In DNA, the CDR3 is TGTGCCAGCGGGCAAATAGGCAATCAGCCCCAGCATTTT. This codes for CASGQIGNQPQHF.

The J gene is TRBJ1-5, the V gene TRBV5-1, with TRBD1 as a possible D gene (5 bases). Germline values: CDR1 SGHRS, CDR2 YFSETQ. The CDR3 is made up of 14 amino acids. Trimming removed 1 base from V and 5 bases from J, with 10 bases in between. In nucleotides, the CDR3 is TGCGCCAGCAGCTTGAGGCAGGGTGATCAGCCCCAGCATTTT. Translating it yields CASSLRQGDQPQHF.

The rearrangement uses TRBV19 and TRBJ1-2; a possible D gene is TRBD1 (6 bases). The CDR3 totals 15 residues. The ends were cut back, 2 bases at V and 6 bases at J, with 16 bases in the middle. Germline values: CDR1 LNHDA, CDR2 SQIVND (reference sequence). The DNA for the CDR3 is TGTGCCAGTAGTATACGGGACATCCTACCCGATGGCTACACCTTC. Translation gives CASSIRDILPDGYTF.

This clone was seen only once. CDR3 bases: TGTGCCGGGTACGGCGCGCGCGGGAGAGCCGGGGAGCTGTTTTTT. It specifies CAGYGARGRAGELFF. The rearrangement joins TRBV30 to TRBJ2-2, with 7 bases lining up with TRBD2. Germline CDR1 and CDR2: GTSNPN and SVGIG (reference sequence). Losses at the gene ends were 8 bases for V and 6 bases for J; bases not matched to a gene: 15. The CDR3 length is 15 residues.

V and J are TRBV7-3 and TRBJ2-7, with D possibly matching TRBD2 (5 bases). V lost 2 bases and J 1 base, leaving 15 bases between the germline ends. The CDR3 runs 16 residues. The germline V gene has CDR1 SGHTA and CDR2 FQGTGA. In DNA, the CDR3 is TGTGCCAGCAGCTTACGGGTCGCGGGTGTTTCCTACGAGCAGTACTTC. Protein sequence: CASSLRVAGVSYEQYF.

In this sample, this clone turned up a few times. V and J are TRBV28 and TRBJ2-7, with a weak D call TRBD1 (6 bases). CDR3 length: 12 amino acids. V lost 4 bases and J lost 4, with 8 bases in between. CDR1 is MDHEN and CDR2 is SYDVKM in the germline V gene. CDR3 DNA: TGTGCCAGCAGTTCCACAGGGTACGAGCAGTACTTC. Residues: CASSSTGYEQYF. Full variable domain (outside the CDR3, taken from reference TRBV28 and TRBJ2-7): DVKVTQSSRYLVKRTGEKVFLECVQDMDHENMFWYRQDPGLGLRLIYFSYDVKMKEKGDIPEGYSVSREKKERFSLILESASTNQTSMYLCASSSTGYEQYFGPGTRLTVT.

V and J are TRBV5-1 and TRBJ2-5; perhaps TRBD2 as D (6 bases). Trimming left V 6 bases short and J 5 bases short, with 11 bases between. This CDR3 spans 12 amino acids. Germline CDR1 and CDR2: SGHRS and YFSETQ. CDR3 in DNA: TGCGCCAGCACCGGCCGGGGGGAGACCCAGTACTTC. Residues: CASTGRGETQYF.

To note about this clone: The identical CDR3 is also encoded by other nucleotide sequences in the sample. V is TRBV7-9 and J is TRBJ1-2; D is uncertain. The CDR3 is made up of 12 amino acids. Per germline, CDR1 SEHNR and CDR2 FQNEAQ (reference sequence). V dropped 5 bases and J dropped 2 bases, with 6 bases sitting between them. CDR3 sequence: CASSRENYGYTF. The CDR3 DNA follows: TGTGCCAGCAGCCGGGAGAACTATGGCTACACCTTC.

The rearrangement links TRBV5-6 to TRBJ2-2; 13 bases agree with TRBD2. The trim removed 2 bases at V and 5 bases at J, leaving 9 bases unmatched. The germline CDR1 and CDR2 sequences are SGHDT and YYEEEE. The length of the CDR3 is 18 residues. In DNA form, the CDR3 reads TGTGCCAGCAGCTTAAGGACTAGCGGGAGAGGGTTAACCGGGGAGCTGTTTTTT. Residues: CASSLRTSGRGLTGELFF.

The V call is TRBV9, the J call TRBJ2-1; 7 bases map to TRBD2. Germline V gives CDR1 SGDLS, CDR2 YYNGEE. Trimming cost V 0 bases and J 5 bases; bases outside gene matches: 11. The CDR3 runs 17 residues. The CDR3 here is CASSVELDRDYNNEQFF. DNA of the CDR3: TGTGCCAGCAGCGTAGAGCTGGATAGGGACTACAACAATGAGCAGTTCTTC. Full variable domain (remainder filled in from reference TRBV9 and TRBJ2-1): DSGVTQTPKHLITATGQRVTLRCSPRSGDLSVYWYQQSLDQGLQFLIQYYNGEERAKGNILERFSAQQFPDLHSELNLSSLELGDSALYFCASSVELDRDYNNEQFFGPGTRLTVL.

This sequence joins TRBV5-1 and TRBJ2-1; D is undetermined. Per germline, CDR1 SGHRS and CDR2 YFSETQ. Trimming pared 0 bases from V and 4 bases from J, leaving 8 bases between. The CDR3 runs 14 residues. The CDR3 region has the DNA TGCGCCAGCAGCTTGGCCTATACGTACAATGAGCAGTTCTTC. Translating gives CASSLAYTYNEQFF.

V gene TRBV28 combines with J gene TRBJ2-2; D ambiguous. Germline V lookup: CDR1 MDHEN, CDR2 SYDVKM. The CDR3 is 12 residues long. Deletions cut 7 bases from V and 4 bases from J, with 7 bases between. The CDR3 loop is CASKTVTGELFF. The CDR3, as DNA: TGTGCCAGCAAAACTGTCACCGGGGAGCTGTTTTTT.

V and J are TRBV7-6 and TRBJ1-1; D call uncertain. Trimming removed 3 bases at V and 1 base at J, with 6 bases between. Germline V CDR1 and CDR2: SGHVS, FNYEAQ. The CDR3 is 13 residues long. CDR3: CASSFLRNTEAFF. The DNA of the CDR3 is TGTGCCAGCAGCTTTCTGAGGAACACTGAAGCTTTCTTT. Full variable domain (rest looked up from reference TRBV7-6 and TRBJ1-1): GAGVSQSPRYKVTKRGQDVALRCDPISGHVSLYWYRQALGQGPEFLTYFNYEAQQDKSGLPNDRFSAERPEGSISTLTIQRTEQRDSAMYRCASSFLRNTEAFFGQGTRLTVV.

The rearrangement uses TRBV6-1 and TRBJ2-2; 8 bases fit TRBD1. The CDR3 runs 14 residues. CDR1 is MNHNS and CDR2 is SASEGT in the germline V gene. Trimming at V came to 6 bases and at J to 7 bases, leaving 7 bases not matched to a gene. The CDR3 coding sequence is TGTGCCAGCAGCGGGGACAGGCTCATCGGGGAGCTGTTTTTT. It yields the protein CASSGDRLIGELFF.

This sequence joins TRBV15 and TRBJ2-2, with 8 bases fitting TRBD2. CDR3 size: 19 residues. Germline CDR1 LNHNV, CDR2 YYDKDF (reference sequence). V dropped 1 base and J dropped 0; count of bases not matched to a gene: 10. The CDR3 coding sequence is TGTGCCACCAGCAGAGTAGTCGGGGTAGCGGGGCCGAACACCGGGGAGCTGTTTTTT. Translated, it gives CATSRVVGVAGPNTGELFF.